What follows are 11 T cell receptor beta chains derived from one specimen sequenced in a study of T cell changes during pregnancy in multiple sclerosis (dated by TCRdb to about 2019). Receptor libraries were prepared by the immunoSEQ multiplex PCR assay. This immuneACCESS table, as held by TCRdb, lists in-frame sequences with V and J called but not all clones. Of the missing ones, under half trace to an unresolved V gene in checked studies; the others have no known cause. For this sample the table gives over 35,000 clones, of which about nine tenths were detected only once. Jointly, the top ten make up around 0.5% of the sample. The sequences come from CD4+ T cells from peripheral blood mononuclear cells, collected in the second trimester of pregnancy. These receptor sequences come from a female donor in good health, enrolled as a control in a pregnancy study.

The CDR3: CASSGGLAATPGDTQYF. CDR3 nucleotides: TGTGCCAGCAGTGGAGGACTAGCGGCCACCCCAGGCGATACGCAGTATTTT. This chain links TRBV2 with TRBJ2-3; TRBD2 aligns across 10 bases. The germline V gene encodes CDR1 SNHLY and CDR2 FYNNEI. This CDR3 region has 17 residues. V was pared by 4 bases and J by 6 bases, with 13 bases of the junction left unmatched. Full variable domain (remainder filled in from reference TRBV2 and TRBJ2-3): EPEVTQTPSHQVTQMGQEVILRCVPISNHLYFYWYRQILGQKVEFLVSFYNNEISEKSEIFDDQFSVERPDGSNFTLKIRSTKLEDSAMYFCASSGGLAATPGDTQYFGPGTRLTVL.

This rearrangement joins TRBV12-5 to TRBJ2-2, with 8 positions matching TRBD1. The CDR3 length is 15 residues. CDR1 and CDR2 (germline): LGHNT, FRNRAP. V shed 6 bases, J shed 1 base, and the junction held 4 bases outside the gene matches. Here the CDR3 DNA reads TGTGCTAGTGGGCGGGGACAGGTGAACACCGGGGAGCTGTTTTTT. Amino acids: CASGRGQVNTGELFF.

To note about this clone: Mismatch with germline at one junction end may stem from a read error. V usage is TRBV11-1 and J usage is TRBJ2-1; D uncertain. Germline V gene lookup returns CDR1 SGHAT and CDR2 FQDESV (reference sequence). CDR3 size: 13 residues. The CDR3 coding sequence is TGTGCCAGCAGCTTAGACTCCAACAATGAGCAGTTCTTC. Amino acids: CASSLDSNNEQFF.

The chain combines TRBV9 with TRBJ2-7, with TRBD2 identical over 8 bases. CDR3 length: 15 residues. J lost 4 bases, V lost 3 bases, and 9 bases had no gene match. Looked up from germline, CDR1 is SGDLS and CDR2 is YYNGEE. This CDR3 is CASSAETGGQYEQYF. CDR3 DNA sequence: TGTGCCAGCAGCGCCGAAACGGGGGGGCAGTACGAGCAGTACTTC. The full variable domain, completed using reference TRBV9 and TRBJ2-7, is DSGVTQTPKHLITATGQRVTLRCSPRSGDLSVYWYQQSLDQGLQFLIQYYNGEERAKGNILERFSAQQFPDLHSELNLSSLELGDSALYFCASSAETGGQYEQYFGPGTRLTVT.

The chain uses TRBV30 and TRBJ2-3, with a possible D match to TRBD2 (5 bases). Trimming cost V 0 bases and J 5 bases, with 9 bases left between them. This CDR3 is 13 amino acids long. Germline loops: CDR1 GTSNPN, CDR2 SVGIG (reference sequence). The DNA of the CDR3 is TGTGCCTGGAGTGTACGAGGGAGAGATACGCAGTATTTT. This codes for CAWSVRGRDTQYF. The full variable domain, rest sourced from reference TRBV30 and TRBJ2-3, is SQTIHQWPATLVQPVGSPLSLECTVEGTSNPNLYWYRQAAGRGLQLLFYSVGIGQISSEVPQNLSASRPQDRQFILSSKKLLLSDSGFYLCAWSVRGRDTQYFGPGTRLTVL.

The genes are TRBV15 and TRBJ2-2, with TRBD1 matching 7 bases. The J segment lost 5 bases and the V segment lost 4 bases, leaving 7 bases of the junction unmatched. Per germline, CDR1 LNHNV and CDR2 YYDKDF (reference sequence). The CDR3 is 15 residues long. The CDR3: CATSTLQGRTGELFF. The CDR3, as DNA: TGTGCCACCAGCACCCTACAGGGGAGAACCGGGGAGCTGTTTTTT.

This CDR3 is CASRRPGGRSGGELFF. CDR3 coding DNA: TGCGCCAGCAGGAGGCCAGGGGGCAGAAGCGGGGGGGAGCTGTTTTTT. The chain joins TRBV5-1 to TRBJ2-2, with 8 positions matching TRBD1. CDR3 size: 16 residues. With 5 bases clipped from V and 8 bases from J, the junction kept 14 bases outside the gene matches. CDR1 SGHRS and CDR2 YFSETQ come from the germline V gene.

The rearrangement joins TRBV7-9 to TRBJ1-1; D remains unclear. Trimming left V 3 bases short and J 1 base short, with 3 bases between. The CDR3 has 12 residues. The germline CDR1 and CDR2 sequences are SEHNR and FQNEAQ (reference sequence). Here the CDR3 reads CASSFQNTEAFF. In DNA, the CDR3 is TGTGCCAGCAGCTTCCAGAACACTGAAGCTTTCTTT.

The chain joins TRBV7-3 to TRBJ1-2, with 10 bases matching TRBD1. V shed 5 bases, J shed 6 bases, and the junction held 9 bases outside the gene matches. Per the germline V gene, CDR1 is SGHTA and CDR2 is FQGTGA. CDR3 length: 15 residues. The CDR3 protein is CASSPYSGTGDGYTF. The CDR3 coding sequence is TGTGCCAGCAGCCCGTATTCCGGGACAGGGGATGGCTACACCTTC.

The chain links TRBV18 to TRBJ2-7, with 12 nucleotides matching TRBD2. With V trimmed by 3 bases and J by 6 bases, 3 bases remained unmatched. Germline V gene sequence: CDR1 KGHSH, CDR2 LQKENI. The CDR3 is made up of 14 amino acids. The CDR3 reads CASSPTSGRLEQYF. Written as DNA, the CDR3 is TGTGCCAGCTCACCGACTAGCGGGAGACTCGAGCAGTACTTC.

This clone was observed once. The rearrangement joins TRBV6-5 to TRBJ2-5, with D tentatively TRBD2 (5 bases). V gave up 2 bases and J gave up 1 base, with 11 bases separating them. In germline, CDR1 is MNHEY, CDR2 SVGAGI. CDR3 length: 15 amino acids. CDR3 coding DNA: TGTGCCAGCAGTTACCGGCGAGGGCCCCAAGAGACCCAGTACTTC. As protein: CASSYRRGPQETQYF.